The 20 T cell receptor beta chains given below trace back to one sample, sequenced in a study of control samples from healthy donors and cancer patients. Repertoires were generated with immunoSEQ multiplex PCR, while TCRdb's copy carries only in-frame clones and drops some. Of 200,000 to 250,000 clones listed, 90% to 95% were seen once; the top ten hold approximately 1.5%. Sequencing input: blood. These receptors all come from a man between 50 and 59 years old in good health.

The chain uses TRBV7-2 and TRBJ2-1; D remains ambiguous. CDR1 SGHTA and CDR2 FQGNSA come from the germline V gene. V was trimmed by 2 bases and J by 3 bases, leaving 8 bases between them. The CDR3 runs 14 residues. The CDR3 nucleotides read TGTGCCAGCAGCTTATTGTCGGGCTACAATGAGCAGTTCTTC. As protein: CASSLLSGYNEQFF.

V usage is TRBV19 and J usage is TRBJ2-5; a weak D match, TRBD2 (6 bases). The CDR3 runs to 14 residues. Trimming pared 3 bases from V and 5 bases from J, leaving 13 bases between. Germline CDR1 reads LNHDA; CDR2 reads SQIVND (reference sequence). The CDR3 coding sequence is TGTGCCAGTAGTATGACTGGGGGGTGGGAGACCCAGTACTTC. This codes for CASSMTGGWETQYF.

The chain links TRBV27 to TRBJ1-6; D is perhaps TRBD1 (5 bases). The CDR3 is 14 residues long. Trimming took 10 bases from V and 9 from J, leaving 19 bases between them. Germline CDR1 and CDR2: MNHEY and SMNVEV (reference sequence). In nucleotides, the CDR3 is TGTGCCACAAAACCCGGGACGGGAGTTTCACCCCTCCACTTT. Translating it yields CATKPGTGVSPLHF.

CDR3 region: CASSHERNQPQHF. In nucleotides, the CDR3 is TGTGCCAGCAGCCACGAGAGGAATCAGCCCCAGCATTTT. The chain joins TRBV4-2 to TRBJ1-5, with D unclear. CDR1 and CDR2 (germline): LGHNA, YNFKEQ. CDR3 length: 13 residues. V dropped 3 bases and J dropped 4 bases, with 7 bases sitting between them.

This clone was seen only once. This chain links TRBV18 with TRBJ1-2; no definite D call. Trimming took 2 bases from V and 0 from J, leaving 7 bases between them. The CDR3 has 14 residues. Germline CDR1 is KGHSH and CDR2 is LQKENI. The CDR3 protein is CASSPSQTNYGYTF. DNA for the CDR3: TGTGCCAGCTCACCAAGCCAGACTAACTATGGCTACACCTTC.

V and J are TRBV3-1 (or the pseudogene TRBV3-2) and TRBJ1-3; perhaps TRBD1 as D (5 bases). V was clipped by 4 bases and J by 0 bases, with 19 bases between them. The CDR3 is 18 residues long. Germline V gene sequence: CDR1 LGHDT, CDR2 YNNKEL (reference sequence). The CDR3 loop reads CASSPGSGQFLSGNTIYF. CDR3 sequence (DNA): TGTGCCAGCAGCCCCGGTTCGGGGCAGTTCCTCTCTGGAAACACCATATATTTT.

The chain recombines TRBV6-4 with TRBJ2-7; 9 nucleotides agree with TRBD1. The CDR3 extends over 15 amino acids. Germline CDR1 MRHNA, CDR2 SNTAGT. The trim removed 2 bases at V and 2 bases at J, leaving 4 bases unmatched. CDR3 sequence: CASSDGDRDPYEQYV. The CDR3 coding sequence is TGTGCCAGCAGTGACGGGGACAGGGACCCCTACGAGCAGTACGTC.

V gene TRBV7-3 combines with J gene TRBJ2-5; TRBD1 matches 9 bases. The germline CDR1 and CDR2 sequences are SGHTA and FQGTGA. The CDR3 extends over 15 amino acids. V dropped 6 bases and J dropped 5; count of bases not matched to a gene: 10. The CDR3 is CASSLSRDRAETQYF. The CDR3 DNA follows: TGTGCCAGCAGTCTTTCCCGGGACAGGGCCGAGACCCAGTACTTC.

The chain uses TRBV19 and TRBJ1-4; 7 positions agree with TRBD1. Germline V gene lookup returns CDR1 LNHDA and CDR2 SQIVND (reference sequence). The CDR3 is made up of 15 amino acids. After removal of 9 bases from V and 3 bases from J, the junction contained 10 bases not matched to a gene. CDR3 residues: CASWDRTLSNEKLFF. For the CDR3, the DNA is TGTGCCAGCTGGGACAGAACTTTATCTAATGAAAAACTGTTTTTT.

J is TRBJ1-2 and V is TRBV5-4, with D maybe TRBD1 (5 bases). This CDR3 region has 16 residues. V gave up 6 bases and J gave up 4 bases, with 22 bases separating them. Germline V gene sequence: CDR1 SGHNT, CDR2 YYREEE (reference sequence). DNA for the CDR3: TGTGCCAGCACCCCTCAGACAGAAAGCCCCTCCTATGGCTACACCTTC. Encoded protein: CASTPQTESPSYGYTF. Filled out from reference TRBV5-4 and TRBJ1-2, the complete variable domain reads ETGVTQSPTHLIKTRGQQVTLRCSSQSGHNTVSWYQQALGQGPQFIFQYYREEENGRGNFPPRFSGLQFPNYSSELNVNALELDDSALYLCASTPQTESPSYGYTFGSGTRLTVV.

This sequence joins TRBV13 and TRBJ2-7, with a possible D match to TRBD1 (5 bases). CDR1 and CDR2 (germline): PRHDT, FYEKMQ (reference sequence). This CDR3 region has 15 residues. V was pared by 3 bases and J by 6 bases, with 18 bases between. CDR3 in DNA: TGTGCCAGCAGCTTCACGGGTCAGGGAAGATCCGAGCAGTACTTC. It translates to CASSFTGQGRSEQYF.

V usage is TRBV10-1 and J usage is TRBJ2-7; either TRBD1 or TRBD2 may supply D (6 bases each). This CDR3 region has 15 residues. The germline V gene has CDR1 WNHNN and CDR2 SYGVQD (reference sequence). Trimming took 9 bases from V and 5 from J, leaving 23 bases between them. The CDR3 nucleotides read TGCGCCAGTTCCAGAGTCGAAGGGGGGATCGACGAGCAGTACTTC. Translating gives CASSRVEGGIDEQYF.

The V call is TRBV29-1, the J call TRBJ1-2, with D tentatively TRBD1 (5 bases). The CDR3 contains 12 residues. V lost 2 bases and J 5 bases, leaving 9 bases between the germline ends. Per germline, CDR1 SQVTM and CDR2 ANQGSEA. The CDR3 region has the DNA TGCAGCGTTGAACGGGGGGGGTATGGCTACACCTTC. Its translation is CSVERGGYGYTF.

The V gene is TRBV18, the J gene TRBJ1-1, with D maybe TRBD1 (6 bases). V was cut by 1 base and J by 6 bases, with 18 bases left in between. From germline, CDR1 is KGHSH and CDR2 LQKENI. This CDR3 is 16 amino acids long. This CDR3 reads CASSPRSLFQGPEAFF. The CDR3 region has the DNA TGTGCCAGCTCACCACGATCGTTGTTCCAGGGGCCTGAAGCTTTCTTT.

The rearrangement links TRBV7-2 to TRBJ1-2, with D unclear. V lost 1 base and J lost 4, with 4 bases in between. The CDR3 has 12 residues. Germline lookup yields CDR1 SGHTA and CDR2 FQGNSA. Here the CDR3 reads CASSLEGYGYTF. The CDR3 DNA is TGTGCCAGCAGCTTAGAGGGCTATGGCTACACCTTC.

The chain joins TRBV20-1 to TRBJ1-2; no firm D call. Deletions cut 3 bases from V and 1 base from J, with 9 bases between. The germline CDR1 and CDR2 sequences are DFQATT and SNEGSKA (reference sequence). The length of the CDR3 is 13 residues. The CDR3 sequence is CSASVPNNYGYTF. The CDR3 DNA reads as TGCAGTGCTAGTGTCCCTAATAACTATGGCTACACCTTC.

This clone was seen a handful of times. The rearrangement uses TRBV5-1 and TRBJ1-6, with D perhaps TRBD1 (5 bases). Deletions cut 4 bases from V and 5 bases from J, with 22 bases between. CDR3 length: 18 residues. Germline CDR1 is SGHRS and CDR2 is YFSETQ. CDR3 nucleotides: TGCGCCAGCAGCCCTCGAGGGCAGGGAGGAGCGAATAATTCACCCCTCCACTTT. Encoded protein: CASSPRGQGGANNSPLHF.

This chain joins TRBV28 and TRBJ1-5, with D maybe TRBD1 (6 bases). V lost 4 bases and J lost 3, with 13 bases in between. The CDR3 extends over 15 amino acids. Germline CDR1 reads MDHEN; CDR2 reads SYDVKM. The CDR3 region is CASSYGQLDNQPQHF. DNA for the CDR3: TGTGCCAGCAGTTACGGACAGTTAGACAATCAGCCCCAGCATTTT. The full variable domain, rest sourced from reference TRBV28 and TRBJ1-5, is DVKVTQSSRYLVKRTGEKVFLECVQDMDHENMFWYRQDPGLGLRLIYFSYDVKMKEKGDIPEGYSVSREKKERFSLILESASTNQTSMYLCASSYGQLDNQPQHFGDGTRLSIL.

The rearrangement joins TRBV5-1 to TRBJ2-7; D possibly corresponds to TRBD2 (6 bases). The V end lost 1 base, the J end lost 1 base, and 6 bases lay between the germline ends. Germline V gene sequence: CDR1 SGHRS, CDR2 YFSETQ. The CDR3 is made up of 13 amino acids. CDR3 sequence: CASSLRESYEQYF. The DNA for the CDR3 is TGCGCCAGCAGCTTGCGGGAGTCCTACGAGCAGTACTTC.

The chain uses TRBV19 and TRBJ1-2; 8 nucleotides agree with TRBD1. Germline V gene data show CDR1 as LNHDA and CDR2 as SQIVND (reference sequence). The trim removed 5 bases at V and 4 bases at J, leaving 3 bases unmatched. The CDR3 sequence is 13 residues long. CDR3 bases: TGTGCCAGTAGTGCGACAGGGGCCTATGGCTACACCTTC. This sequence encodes CASSATGAYGYTF. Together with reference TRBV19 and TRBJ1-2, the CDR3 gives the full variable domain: DGGITQSPKYLFRKEGQNVTLSCEQNLNHDAMYWYRQDPGQGLRLIYYSQIVNDFQKGDIAEGYSVSREKKESFPLTVTSAQKNPTAFYLCASSATGAYGYTFGSGTRLTVV.